Listed below are T cell receptor beta chains from one sample, sequenced in a study of naive and memory T cell subsets. TCRdb re-called the UMI-ligation and nested PCR reads through MiXCR, storing one row per CDR3 protein. The sample consists of 99,000 or so distinct CDR3 sequences, 14% of them appearing once. The source material was naive CD8+ T cells from blood. The source of these receptors is a human donor in good health. Both conserved end residues are part of each CDR3. A D gene is named only where the DNA matches it firmly. Clone size appears in some rows only: once, few, many, or a class for an expanded clone.

>TRBV29-1|TRBJ2-2|16|NA|NA
TGCAGCGTTCTGCTGTCCGACAGCGCGAACACCGGGGAGCTGTTTTTT
CSVLLSDSANTGELFF
>TRBV4-2|TRBJ2-7|14|many|NA
TGTGCCAGCAGCCAAGATTGGACGGCATACGAGCAGTACTTC
CASSQDWTAYEQYF
>TRBV7-8|TRBJ2-1|17|NA|TRBD2
TGTGCCAGCAGCTTCGAGGGACTAGCGGGGCATAGGGATGAGCAGTTCTTC
CASSFEGLAGHRDEQFF
>TRBV2|TRBJ2-7|16|few|TRBD1
TGTGCCAGCAGTGAATATGGGACAGGGGCGTTGAACGAGCAGTACTTC
CASSEYGTGALNEQYF
>TRBV14|TRBJ2-7|12|NA|NA
TGTGCCAGCAGCCCCCGGACAGAAGAGCAGTACTTC
CASSPRTEEQYF
>TRBV7-8|TRBJ2-1|13|NA|TRBD2
TGTGCCAGCAGCCGAATTAGCGGGGCTGAGCAGTTCTTC
CASSRISGAEQFF
>TRBV7-9|TRBJ2-1|14|NA|NA
TGTGCCAGCAGCCCCCGGACCGATTACAATGAGCAGTTCTTC
CASSPRTDYNEQFF
>TRBV12-3/TRBV12-4|TRBJ1-2|14|NA|NA
TGTGCCAGCAGTTTAGGACTGATAATCTATGGCTACACCTTC
CASSLGLIIYGYTF
>TRBV5-6|TRBJ1-5|18|many|NA
TGTGCCAGCAGCTCCGGGCCCCCGGAATTATATAGCAATCAGCCCCAGCATTTT
CASSSGPPELYSNQPQHF
>TRBV6-2/TRBV6-3|TRBJ2-3|13|NA|NA
TGTGCCAGCAGCTGGGGGGACACAGATACGCAGTATTTT
CASSWGDTDTQYF
>TRBV2|TRBJ1-1|12|NA|NA
TGTGCCAGCGGGGACACGTACACTGAAGCTTTCTTT
CASGDTYTEAFF
>TRBV12-3/TRBV12-4|TRBJ2-2|14|NA|NA
TGTGCCAGCAGTTTTGGCGGTAACACCGGGGAGCTGTTTTTT
CASSFGGNTGELFF
>TRBV15|TRBJ2-1|17|NA|TRBD1
TGTGCCACCAGCAGTGGGGCGCCGGGACAGGCCTACAATGAGCAGTTCTTC
CATSSGAPGQAYNEQFF
>TRBV3-1|TRBJ2-1|16|few|NA
TGTGCCAGCAGCTCTCGACCGGGACTTGGGCTCAATGAGCAGTTCTTC
CASSSRPGLGLNEQFF
>TRBV29-1|TRBJ1-2|14|few|NA
TGCAGCGTTCTCCTCCGGACCAAGGACTATGGCTACACCTTC
CSVLLRTKDYGYTF
>TRBV15|TRBJ2-3|16|few|NA
TGTGCCACCAGCAGAGTGCCGGCGGAACCCACAGATACGCAGTATTTT
CATSRVPAEPTDTQYF
>TRBV13|TRBJ2-7|17|few|TRBD2
TGTGCCAGCAGCTCGAGGACTAGCGGGAGTGTCTGGGACGAGCAGTACTTC
CASSSRTSGSVWDEQYF
>TRBV12-3/TRBV12-4|TRBJ2-2|16|few|TRBD2
TGTGCCAGCAGTCTAGCGGGGGGGCGAGACTTCGGGGAGCTGTTTTTT
CASSLAGGRDFGELFF
>TRBV5-5|TRBJ2-1|15|many|TRBD2
TGTGCCAGCAGCCTAATAGCGGGAGGGCGGAATGAGCAGTTCTTC
CASSLIAGGRNEQFF
>TRBV20-1|TRBJ2-3|11|many|NA
TGCAGTGCCAGCACTACAGATACGCAGTATTTT
CSASTTDTQYF
>TRBV2|TRBJ1-1|15|once|NA
TGTGCCAGCGGGCCGTTGAAAACAGCAAACACTGAAGCTTTCTTT
CASGPLKTANTEAFF
>TRBV30|TRBJ2-7|14|NA|NA
TGTGCCTGGAGTGTCCGGACAAAAGGGAACGAGCAGTACTTC
CAWSVRTKGNEQYF
>TRBV12-3/TRBV12-4|TRBJ2-3|15|once|TRBD2
TGTGCCAGCAGTTGGGGGGGAACGGCGCCAGATACGCAGTATTTT
CASSWGGTAPDTQYF
>TRBV4-3|TRBJ1-2|17|NA|NA
TGCGCCAGCAGCCAAGATTTTGAGGACACCGTGGTGCATGGCTACACCTTC
CASSQDFEDTVVHGYTF
>TRBV18|TRBJ2-1|15|NA|TRBD1
TGTGCCAGCTCACCACCGGGACAGGGCAGCAATGAGCAGTTCTTC
CASSPPGQGSNEQFF
>TRBV14|TRBJ2-7|15|few|NA
TGTGCCAGCAGCCAAGATCCGTTGCGATCCTACGAGCAGTACTTC
CASSQDPLRSYEQYF
>TRBV29-1|TRBJ2-7|13|many|NA
TGCAGCGCCTCAGCAGGGTACACCTACGAGCAGTACTTC
CSASAGYTYEQYF
>TRBV6-5|TRBJ2-7|13|many|NA
TGTGCCAGCAGCCCCTCGGCCGCCGCGGAGCAGTACTTC
CASSPSAAAEQYF
>TRBV19|TRBJ1-2|15|NA|NA
TGTGCCAGTAGAACAAGGCGGGGCGCTAACTATGGCTACACCTTC
CASRTRRGANYGYTF
>TRBV12-3/TRBV12-4|TRBJ2-7|14|few|NA
TGTGCCAGCAGTTTTGACAGTTCCACCTACGAGCAGTACTTC
CASSFDSSTYEQYF
>TRBV27|TRBJ2-1|12|NA|NA
TGTGCCAGCAGTTTTAAGGGCAATGAGCAGTTCTTC
CASSFKGNEQFF
>TRBV20-1|TRBJ2-7|15|NA|TRBD1
TGCAGTGCTAGAGGCCCGGGACAGCTTACCTACGAGCAGTACTTC
CSARGPGQLTYEQYF
>TRBV27|TRBJ2-1|13|many|NA
TGTGCCAGCAGTCTCTCCCCCTACAATGAGCAGTTCTTC
CASSLSPYNEQFF
>TRBV4-3|TRBJ2-4|15|many|TRBD2
TGCGCCAGCAGCCAAGATCCCGGGAGGGCCGCCATTCAGTACTTC
CASSQDPGRAAIQYF
>TRBV28|TRBJ2-3|16|many|NA
TGTGCCAGCAGTTCCTACGGGCCCGAAAGTCAAGATACGCAGTATTTT
CASSSYGPESQDTQYF
>TRBV20-1|TRBJ1-1|13|few|NA
TGCAGTGCTAGCCATGCTGGGGTGGCTGAAGCTTTCTTT
CSASHAGVAEAFF
>TRBV13|TRBJ1-1|14|few|NA
TGTGCCAGCGCTAGGGGCGGAGGAAACACTGAAGCTTTCTTT
CASARGGGNTEAFF
>TRBV9|TRBJ2-3|15|NA|TRBD2
TGTGCCAGCAGCGCCGGGACTAGCGGGGCAGATACGCAGTATTTT
CASSAGTSGADTQYF
>TRBV20-1|TRBJ1-1|13|few|NA
TGCAGTGCTAGGGGCGAAGGAGCCCGTGAAGCTTTCTTT
CSARGEGAREAFF
>TRBV20-1|TRBJ1-6|16|few|NA
TGCAGTGCGGATTTGCTCGACAGGAGTTATAATTCACCCCTCCACTTT
CSADLLDRSYNSPLHF
>TRBV6-5|TRBJ1-1|13|NA|NA
TGTGCCAGCAGTGCGGTAATGAACACTGAAGCTTTCTTT
CASSAVMNTEAFF
>TRBV15|TRBJ2-1|19|NA|TRBD2
TGTGCCACCAGCAGAGATATGACTAGCGGGGGGGCCCGTGACAATGAGCAGTTCTTC
CATSRDMTSGGARDNEQFF
>TRBV12-3/TRBV12-4|TRBJ2-3|14|many|NA
TGTGCCACCTGGGGCGGGACCCCCACAGATACGCAGTATTTT
CATWGGTPTDTQYF
>TRBV4-1|TRBJ2-7|15|few|NA
TGCGCCAGCAGCCAAGATCGGGTAGGGACGGACGAGCAGTACTTC
CASSQDRVGTDEQYF
>TRBV4-1|TRBJ2-7|15|NA|TRBD2
TGCGCCAGCAGCCAAGTCGCGCTAGCGGGAAACGAGCAGTACTTC
CASSQVALAGNEQYF
>TRBV12-3/TRBV12-4|TRBJ2-5|13|few|NA
TGTGCCAGCAGTTTCCCGGGGAAGGCGACCCAGTACTTC
CASSFPGKATQYF
>TRBV13|TRBJ2-7|16|few|TRBD2
TGTGCCAGCAGCACCCGTGGGAGCGGGAGCTCCTACGAGCAGTACTTC
CASSTRGSGSSYEQYF
>TRBV7-9|TRBJ2-3|16|NA|NA
TGTGCCAGCAACCCTTGGGGAGAGGCTGGTACAGATACGCAGTATTTT
CASNPWGEAGTDTQYF
>TRBV20-1|TRBJ1-4|10|many|NA
TGCAGTGCTAGGAATGAAAAACTGTTTTTT
CSARNEKLFF
>TRBV4-1|TRBJ1-2|14|many|NA
TGCGCCAGCAGCCAAGACACGTTTAACTATGGCTACACCTTC
CASSQDTFNYGYTF
>TRBV29-1|TRBJ2-1|15|NA|TRBD2
TGCAGCGTTGTGGGGACTAGCGGGAGAATAAATGAGCAGTTCTTC
CSVVGTSGRINEQFF
>TRBV20-1|TRBJ1-2|14|many|NA
TGCAGTGCTAGTGAGGGACCGAGCAACTATGGCTACACCTTC
CSASEGPSNYGYTF
>TRBV3-1|TRBJ2-7|13|NA|NA
TGTGCCAGCAGCCAAGACAACTACTGGGAGCAGTACTTC
CASSQDNYWEQYF